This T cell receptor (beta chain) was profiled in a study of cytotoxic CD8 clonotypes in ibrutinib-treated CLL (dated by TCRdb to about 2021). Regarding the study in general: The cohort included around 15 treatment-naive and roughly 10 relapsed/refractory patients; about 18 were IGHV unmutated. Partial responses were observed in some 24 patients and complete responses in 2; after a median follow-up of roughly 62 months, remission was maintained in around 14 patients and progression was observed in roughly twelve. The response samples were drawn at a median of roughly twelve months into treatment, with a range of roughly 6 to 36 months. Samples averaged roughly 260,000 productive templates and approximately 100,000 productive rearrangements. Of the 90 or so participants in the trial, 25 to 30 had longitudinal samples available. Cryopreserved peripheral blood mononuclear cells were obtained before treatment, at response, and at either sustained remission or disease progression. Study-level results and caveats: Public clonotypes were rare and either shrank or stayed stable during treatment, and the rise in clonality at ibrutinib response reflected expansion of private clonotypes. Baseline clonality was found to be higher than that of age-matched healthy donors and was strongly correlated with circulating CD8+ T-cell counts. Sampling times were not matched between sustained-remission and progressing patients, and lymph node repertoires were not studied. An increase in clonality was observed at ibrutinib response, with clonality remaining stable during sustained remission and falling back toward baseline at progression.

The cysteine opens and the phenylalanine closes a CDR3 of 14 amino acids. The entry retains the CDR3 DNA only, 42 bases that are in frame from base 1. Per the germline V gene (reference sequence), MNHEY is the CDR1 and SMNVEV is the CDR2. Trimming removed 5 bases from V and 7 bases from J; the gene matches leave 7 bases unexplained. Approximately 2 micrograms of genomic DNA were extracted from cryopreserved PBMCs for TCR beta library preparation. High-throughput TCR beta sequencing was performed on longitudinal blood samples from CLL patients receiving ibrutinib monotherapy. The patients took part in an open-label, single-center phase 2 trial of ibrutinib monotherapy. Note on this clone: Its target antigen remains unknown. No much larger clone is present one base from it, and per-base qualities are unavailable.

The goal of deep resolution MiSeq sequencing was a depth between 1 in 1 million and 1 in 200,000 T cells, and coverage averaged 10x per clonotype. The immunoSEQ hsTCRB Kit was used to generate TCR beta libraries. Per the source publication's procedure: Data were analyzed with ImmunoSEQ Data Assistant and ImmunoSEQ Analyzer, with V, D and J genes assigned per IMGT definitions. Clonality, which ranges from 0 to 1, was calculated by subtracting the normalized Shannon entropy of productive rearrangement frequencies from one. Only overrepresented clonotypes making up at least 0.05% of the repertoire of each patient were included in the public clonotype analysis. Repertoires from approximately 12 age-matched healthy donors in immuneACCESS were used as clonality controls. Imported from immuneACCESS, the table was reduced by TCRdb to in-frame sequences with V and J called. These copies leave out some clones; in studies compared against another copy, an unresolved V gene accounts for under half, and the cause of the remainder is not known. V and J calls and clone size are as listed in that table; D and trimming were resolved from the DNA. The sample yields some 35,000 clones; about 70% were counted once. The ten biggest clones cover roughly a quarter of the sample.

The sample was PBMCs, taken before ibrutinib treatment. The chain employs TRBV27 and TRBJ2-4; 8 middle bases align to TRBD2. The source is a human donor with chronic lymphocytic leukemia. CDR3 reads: CASSAGGGNNIQYF. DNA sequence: TGTGCCAGCAGTGCGGGAGGAGGGAATAACATTCAGTACTTC.